This TCR beta chain was recovered during a study of technical replicates of blood from several donors. CDR3 length: 18 residues. V was trimmed by 0 bases and J by 2 bases, leaving 17 bases between them. Germline V gives CDR1 KGHSH, CDR2 LQKENI. Produced via immunoSEQ multiplex PCR; TCRdb's table is partial and in-frame only. Found here are tens of thousands of clones, roughly 90% of them singletons; the top ten hold 0.25%. The sequence came from a human donor in good health. Sequencing input: T cells isolated from PBMCs. The V gene is TRBV18, the J gene TRBJ2-1, with D tentatively TRBD1 (6 bases). The CDR3 nucleotides read TGTGCCAGCTCACCACCGAGGGGCCGGGACAAGACCTACAATGAGCAGTTCTTC. This encodes CASSPPRGRDKTYNEQFF.